This T cell receptor (beta chain) is drawn from a study of T-cell memory formation after mild COVID-19. Using its own MiXCR run on the 5' RACE reads, TCRdb lists one record per CDR3 protein. The sample shows about 250,000 distinct CDR3 sequences, approximately 15% of them seen only once. This CDR3 region has 13 residues. V lost 1 base and J 5 bases, leaving 8 bases between the germline ends. Germline values: CDR1 SGHTA, CDR2 FQGNSA. This clonotype was seen a few times. The sequence derives from an adult woman who had mild COVID-19 (a few samples of this study predate the infection). Cell type and time point are not known. The sequencing sample was made of PBMCs or a T cell subset sorted from them (not recorded which). The rearrangement links TRBV7-2 to TRBJ1-1; D not resolved. The CDR3 region has the DNA TGTGCCAGCAGCTTAGAGGTGGAAACTGAAGCTTTCTTT. This codes for CASSLEVETEAFF.